The sequence of this T cell receptor beta chain was determined in a study of shared T cell receptors in the human thymus. CDR1 and CDR2 from the germline V gene are SGHAT and FQNNGV. This CDR3 contains 16 residues. Trimming at V came to 5 bases and at J to 7 bases, leaving 14 bases not matched to a gene. Some clones are missing from TCRdb's copy, which holds only in-frame ones; the method was immunoSEQ multiplex PCR. The table shows fewer than 700,000 clones, with around 87% occurring only once. This sample was shared with a second study, whose subject was human thymus T cells.

The chain has TRBV11-2 and TRBJ2-4; TRBD2 aligns across 7 bases. The specimen sequenced was thymocytes. The clonotype comes from a boy less than two years old with a congenital heart defect. The CDR3 DNA reads as TGTGCCAGCAGCCCACAGCCGCCCGGGACTATCAACATTCAGTACTTC. It specifies CASSPQPPGTINIQYF.